Each of the 3 T cell receptor beta chains below was sequenced from the same sample in a study of shared clonotypes between healthy human individuals. Some clones are missing from TCRdb's copy, which holds only in-frame ones; the method was immunoSEQ multiplex PCR. The repertoire holds hundreds of thousands of clones, with roughly 97% as singletons. The material sequenced was naive CD4+ T cells sorted from blood. Subset denoted: CD45RA+ positively selected. The receptors were gathered from a woman under 40 in good health.

CDR3 bases: TGTGCCAGCAGCTTGGGTAGGCTTGGCTACACCTTC. It translates to CASSLGRLGYTF. The rearrangement uses TRBV5-4 and TRBJ1-2; no clear D. The germline V and J ends were trimmed by 0 bases and 7 bases, with 7 bases remaining between them. The CDR3 extends over 12 amino acids. The germline gives CDR1 SGHNT, CDR2 YYREEE (reference sequence).

The table lists this clone with a count of one. V gene TRBV19 combines with J gene TRBJ2-2; perhaps TRBD2 as D (5 bases). The CDR3 sequence is 14 residues long. The germline V and J ends were trimmed by 1 base and 7 bases, with 10 bases remaining between them. Germline CDR1 is LNHDA and CDR2 is SQIVND (reference sequence). The CDR3 sequence: CASSIVEGVGELFF. CDR3 nucleotide sequence: TGTGCCAGTAGTATAGTCGAGGGAGTCGGGGAGCTGTTTTTT. Using reference TRBV19 and TRBJ2-2 for the parts outside the CDR3, the full variable domain is DGGITQSPKYLFRKEGQNVTLSCEQNLNHDAMYWYRQDPGQGLRLIYYSQIVNDFQKGDIAEGYSVSREKKESFPLTVTSAQKNPTAFYLCASSIVEGVGELFFGEGSRLTVL.

The V and J genes are TRBV7-9 and TRBJ1-2; TRBD1 might be the D (5 bases). The V gene's germline CDR1 is SEHNR and CDR2 FQNEAQ (reference sequence). V was clipped by 1 base and J by 6 bases, with 15 bases between them. The CDR3 loop spans 15 amino acids. CDR3 bases: TGTGCCAGCAGCTTAGAGCCTCGCCAGGGCGATGGCTACACCTTC. This translates into CASSLEPRQGDGYTF.